This T cell receptor beta chain was identified during a study of CD8 T cells in ankylosing spondylitis. General study results and limits: Blood from ankylosing spondylitis patients appeared to carry a characteristic roughly 8-variant TCR beta motif.

This clonotype was counted ten times or more. Its antigen remains unidentified. One junction end disagrees with the germline gene, perhaps due to a read error. The CDR3 loop spans 15 amino acids. Germline V gene lookup returns CDR1 SGHRS and CDR2 YFSETQ. Each CDR3 protein is one row after TCRdb ran MiXCR on the 5' RACE reads. The repertoire holds about 460,000 distinct CDR3 sequences, with approximately 5% as singletons. Specimen: blood, either unsorted or a sorted T cell fraction (not recorded which). This sequence originates from a male donor with ankylosing spondylitis. The chain uses TRBV5-1 and TRBJ2-1; 12 bases are a match to TRBD2. The CDR3 loop is CASSLTSGGYNEQFF. The CDR3 DNA follows: TGTGCCAGCAGCCTCACTAGCGGGGGGTACAATGAGCAGTTCTTC.